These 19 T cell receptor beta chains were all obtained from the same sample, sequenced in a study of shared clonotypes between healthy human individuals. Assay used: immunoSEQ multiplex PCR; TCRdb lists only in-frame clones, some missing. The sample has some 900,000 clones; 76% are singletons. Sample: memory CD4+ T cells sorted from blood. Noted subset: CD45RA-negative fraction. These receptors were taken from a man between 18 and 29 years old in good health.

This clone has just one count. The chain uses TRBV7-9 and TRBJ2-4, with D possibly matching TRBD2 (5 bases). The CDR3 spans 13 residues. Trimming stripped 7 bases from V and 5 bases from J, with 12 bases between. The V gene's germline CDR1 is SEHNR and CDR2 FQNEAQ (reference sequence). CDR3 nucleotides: TGTGCCAGCATAAGGACGGAGGAAAACATTCAGTACTTC. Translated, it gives CASIRTEENIQYF.

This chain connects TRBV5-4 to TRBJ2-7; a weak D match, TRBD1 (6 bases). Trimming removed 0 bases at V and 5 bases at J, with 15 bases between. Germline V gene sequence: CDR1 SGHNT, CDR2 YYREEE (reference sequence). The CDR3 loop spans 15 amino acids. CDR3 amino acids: CASSLERGSGNEQYF. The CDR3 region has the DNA TGTGCCAGCAGCTTGGAAAGGGGGAGTGGGAACGAGCAGTACTTC. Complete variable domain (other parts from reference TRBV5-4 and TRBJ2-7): ETGVTQSPTHLIKTRGQQVTLRCSSQSGHNTVSWYQQALGQGPQFIFQYYREEENGRGNFPPRFSGLQFPNYSSELNVNALELDDSALYLCASSLERGSGNEQYFGPGTRLTVT.

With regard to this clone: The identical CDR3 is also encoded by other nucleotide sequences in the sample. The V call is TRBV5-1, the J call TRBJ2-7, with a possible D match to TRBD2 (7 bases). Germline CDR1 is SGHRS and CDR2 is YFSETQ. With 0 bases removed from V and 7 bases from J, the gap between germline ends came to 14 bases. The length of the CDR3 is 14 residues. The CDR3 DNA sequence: TGCGCCAGCAGCTTGGCCGGGGGGCCCGGGGAGCAGTACTTC. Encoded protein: CASSLAGGPGEQYF.

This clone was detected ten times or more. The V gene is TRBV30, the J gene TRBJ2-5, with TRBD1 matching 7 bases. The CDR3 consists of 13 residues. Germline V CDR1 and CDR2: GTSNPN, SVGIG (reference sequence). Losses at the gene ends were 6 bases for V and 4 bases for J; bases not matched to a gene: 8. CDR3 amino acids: CACGRQGVETQYF. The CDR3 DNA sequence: TGTGCCTGCGGGCGACAGGGTGTAGAGACCCAGTACTTC. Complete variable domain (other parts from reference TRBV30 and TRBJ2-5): SQTIHQWPATLVQPVGSPLSLECTVEGTSNPNLYWYRQAAGRGLQLLFYSVGIGQISSEVPQNLSASRPQDRQFILSSKKLLLSDSGFYLCACGRQGVETQYFGPGTRLLVL.

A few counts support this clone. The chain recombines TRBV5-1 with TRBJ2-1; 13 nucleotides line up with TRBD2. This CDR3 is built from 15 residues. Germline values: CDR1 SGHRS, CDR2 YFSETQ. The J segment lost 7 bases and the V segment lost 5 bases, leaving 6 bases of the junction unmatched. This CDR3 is CASSGLAGEGNEQFF. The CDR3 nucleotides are TGCGCCAGCAGTGGACTAGCGGGAGAAGGAAATGAGCAGTTCTTC.

The CDR3: CASSQELAESYEQYF. As DNA, the CDR3 is TGCGCCAGCAGCCAAGAACTAGCGGAGTCCTACGAGCAGTACTTC. The rearrangement links TRBV4-3 to TRBJ2-7; 8 bases match TRBD2. CDR3 length equals 15 residues. Trimming at V came to 0 bases and at J to 1 base, leaving 2 bases not matched to a gene. Germline CDR1 reads LGHNA; CDR2 reads YSLEER.

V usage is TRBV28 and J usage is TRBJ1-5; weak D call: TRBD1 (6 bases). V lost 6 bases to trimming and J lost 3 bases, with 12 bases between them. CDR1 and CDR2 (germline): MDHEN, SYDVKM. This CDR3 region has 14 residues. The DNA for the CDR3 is TGTGCCAGCAGGACCGGGACAAACAATCAGCCCCAGCATTTT. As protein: CASRTGTNNQPQHF.

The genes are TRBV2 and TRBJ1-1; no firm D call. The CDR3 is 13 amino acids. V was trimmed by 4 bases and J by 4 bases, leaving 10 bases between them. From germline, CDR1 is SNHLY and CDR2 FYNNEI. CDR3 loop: CASSVGTPTEAFF. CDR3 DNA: TGTGCCAGCAGTGTCGGCACCCCCACTGAAGCTTTCTTT.

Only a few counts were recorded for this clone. The CDR3 DNA sequence: TGTGCCAGCAGTTCAACCCGAGCGACAGGCAACACTGAAGCTTTCTTT. Its protein is CASSSTRATGNTEAFF. V is TRBV27 and J is TRBJ1-1, with D tentatively TRBD1 (6 bases). V lost 4 bases, J lost 2 bases, and 17 bases lay in between. This CDR3 region has 16 residues. CDR1 is MNHEY, CDR2 SMNVEV, per germline (reference sequence).

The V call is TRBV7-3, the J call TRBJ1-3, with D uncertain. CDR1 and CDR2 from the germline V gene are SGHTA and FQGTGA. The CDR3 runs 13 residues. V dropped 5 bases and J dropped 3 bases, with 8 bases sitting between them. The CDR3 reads CASSPGSGNTIYF. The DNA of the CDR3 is TGTGCCAGCAGCCCGGGCAGTGGAAACACCATATATTTT.

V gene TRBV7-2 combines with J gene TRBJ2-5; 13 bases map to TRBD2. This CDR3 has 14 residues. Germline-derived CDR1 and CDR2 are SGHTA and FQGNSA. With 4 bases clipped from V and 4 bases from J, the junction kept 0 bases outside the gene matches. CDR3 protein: CASSWTSGGETQYF. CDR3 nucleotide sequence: TGTGCCAGCAGCTGGACTAGCGGGGGAGAGACCCAGTACTTC.

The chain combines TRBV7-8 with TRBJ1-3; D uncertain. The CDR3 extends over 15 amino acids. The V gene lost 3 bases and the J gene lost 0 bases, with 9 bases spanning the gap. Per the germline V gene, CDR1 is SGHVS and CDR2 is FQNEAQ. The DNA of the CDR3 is TGTGCCAGCAGCTTGAACAGAAACTCTGGAAACACCATATATTTT. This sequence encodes CASSLNRNSGNTIYF.

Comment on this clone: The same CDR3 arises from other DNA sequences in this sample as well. The CDR3 region has the DNA TGCGCCAGCAGCCCAAGGACAGGTGACACCGGGGAGCTGTTTTTT. Its protein product is CASSPRTGDTGELFF. This chain links TRBV5-1 with TRBJ2-2; 7 bases fit TRBD1. This CDR3 has 15 amino acids. Germline CDR1 reads SGHRS; CDR2 reads YFSETQ. Trimming at V came to 4 bases and at J to 3 bases, leaving 6 bases not matched to a gene. Full variable domain (outside the CDR3, taken from reference TRBV5-1 and TRBJ2-2): KAGVTQTPRYLIKTRGQQVTLSCSPISGHRSVSWYQQTPGQGLQFLFEYFSETQRNKGNFPGRFSGRQFSNSRSEMNVSTLELGDSALYLCASSPRTGDTGELFFGEGSRLTVL.

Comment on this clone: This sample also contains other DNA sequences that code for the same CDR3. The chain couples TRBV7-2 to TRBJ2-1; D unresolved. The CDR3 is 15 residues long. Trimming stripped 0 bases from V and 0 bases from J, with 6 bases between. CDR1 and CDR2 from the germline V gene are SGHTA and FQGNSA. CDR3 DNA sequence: TGTGCCAGCAGCTTAGCATGGGCCTCCTACAATGAGCAGTTCTTC. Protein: CASSLAWASYNEQFF.

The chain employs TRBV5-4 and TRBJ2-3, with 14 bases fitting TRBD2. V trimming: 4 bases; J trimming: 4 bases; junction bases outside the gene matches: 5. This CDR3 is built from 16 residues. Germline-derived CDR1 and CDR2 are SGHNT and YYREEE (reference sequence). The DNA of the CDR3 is TGTGCCAGCAGCATGGGACTAGCGGGAGCGTCAGATACGCAGTATTTT. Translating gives CASSMGLAGASDTQYF.

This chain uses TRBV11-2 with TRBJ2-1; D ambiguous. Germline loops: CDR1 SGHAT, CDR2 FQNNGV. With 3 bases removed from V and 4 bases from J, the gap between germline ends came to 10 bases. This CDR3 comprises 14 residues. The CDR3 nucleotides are TGTGCCAGCAGCTTCTCCGACGGATACAATGAGCAGTTCTTC. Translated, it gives CASSFSDGYNEQFF.

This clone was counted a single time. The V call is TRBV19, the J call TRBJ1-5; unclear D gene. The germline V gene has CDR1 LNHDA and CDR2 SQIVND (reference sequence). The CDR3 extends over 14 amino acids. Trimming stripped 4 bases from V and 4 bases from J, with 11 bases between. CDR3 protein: CASSRNRPNQPQHF. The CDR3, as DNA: TGTGCCAGTAGTAGAAACCGCCCAAATCAGCCCCAGCATTTT. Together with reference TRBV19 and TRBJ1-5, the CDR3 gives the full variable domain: DGGITQSPKYLFRKEGQNVTLSCEQNLNHDAMYWYRQDPGQGLRLIYYSQIVNDFQKGDIAEGYSVSREKKESFPLTVTSAQKNPTAFYLCASSRNRPNQPQHFGDGTRLSIL.

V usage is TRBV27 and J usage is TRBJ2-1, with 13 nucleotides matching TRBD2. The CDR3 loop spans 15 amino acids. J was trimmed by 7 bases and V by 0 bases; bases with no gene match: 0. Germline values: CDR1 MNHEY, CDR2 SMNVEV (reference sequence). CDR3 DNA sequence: TGTGCCAGCAGTTTATCACTAGCGGGGGGGAATGAGCAGTTCTTC. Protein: CASSLSLAGGNEQFF.

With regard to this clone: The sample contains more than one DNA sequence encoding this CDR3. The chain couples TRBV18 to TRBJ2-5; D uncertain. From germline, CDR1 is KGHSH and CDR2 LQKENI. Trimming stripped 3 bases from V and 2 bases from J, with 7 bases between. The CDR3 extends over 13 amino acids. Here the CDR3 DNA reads TGTGCCAGCTCACCCGGACGGCAAGAGACCCAGTACTTC. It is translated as CASSPGRQETQYF.